Below are 20 T cell receptor beta chains sequenced from a single sample in a study of blood T cell repertoires in COVID-19. Only in-frame clones appear in the TCRdb table, and some are missing; sequencing was by immunoSEQ multiplex PCR. The profile covers around 130,000 clones, with 84% appearing a single time and about 12% taken by the ten largest. The sequenced sample was peripheral blood. The receptors stem from a woman in her fifties or sixties with acute or convalescent COVID-19.

The V and J genes are TRBV5-1 and TRBJ2-2; D may be TRBD1 (5 bases). CDR3 length: 14 residues. V gave up 0 bases and J gave up 6 bases, with 9 bases separating them. Germline CDR1 reads SGHRS; CDR2 reads YFSETQ. The CDR3 region has the DNA TGCGCCAGCAGCTTGGGGGGCCCGCCCGGGGAGCTGTTTTTT. Its protein product is CASSLGGPPGELFF.

This clone has only a few counts. The V and J genes are TRBV18 and TRBJ1-6; TRBD1 matches at 10 bases. The CDR3 is 16 amino acids. Trimming took 3 bases from V and 10 from J; bases not matched to a gene: 9. Germline CDR1 is KGHSH and CDR2 is LQKENI. The CDR3, as DNA: TGTGCCAGCTCACCGACGGCCGGGACAGGGGACTCACCCCTCCACTTT. It codes for CASSPTAGTGDSPLHF.

This sequence joins TRBV13 and TRBJ1-1; TRBD1 is a possible D gene (6 bases). CDR3 length: 13 amino acids. CDR1 and CDR2 from the germline V gene are PRHDT and FYEKMQ (reference sequence). Between the trimmed V and J ends, which lost 6 bases and 0 bases, there was a span of 8 bases. CDR3 in DNA: TGTGCCAGCAGACGACAGGTGAACACTGAAGCTTTCTTT. Its protein is CASRRQVNTEAFF.

The V and J genes are TRBV3-1 (or the pseudogene TRBV3-2) and TRBJ1-1; tentative D call: TRBD1 (5 bases). V shed 4 bases and J shed 6 bases, with 15 bases lying between them. This CDR3 has 14 residues. Germline CDR1 LGHDT, CDR2 YNNKEL (reference sequence). CDR3 region: CASSLRDRGAEAFF. The CDR3 DNA reads TGTGCCAGCAGCCTTCGGGACCGGGGGGCTGAAGCTTTCTTT.

The V and J genes are TRBV5-4 and TRBJ1-2; D is possibly TRBD1 (5 bases). Looked up from germline, CDR1 is SGHNT and CDR2 is YYREEE (reference sequence). With 3 bases removed from V and 6 bases from J, the gap between germline ends came to 21 bases. The CDR3 totals 16 residues. CDR3 in DNA: TGTGCCAGCAGCTCGGTATTCAGGGAGGCCTTACATGGCTACACCTTC. Encoded protein: CASSSVFREALHGYTF.

The chain has TRBV7-2 and TRBJ2-3, with a possible D match to TRBD1 (7 bases). The V end was cut by 8 bases, the J end by 0 bases, with 12 bases between. Germline CDR1 reads SGHTA; CDR2 reads FQGNSA. The CDR3 spans 14 residues. The CDR3 here is CASRRGLSTDTQYF. The CDR3 nucleotides read TGTGCCAGCCGGAGGGGGCTTAGCACAGATACGCAGTATTTT.

The CDR3 nucleotides read TGTGCCAGCAGTAGAAGGGAGGGCTACGAGCAGTACTTC. It translates to CASSRREGYEQYF. This chain connects TRBV6-5 to TRBJ2-7; 7 bases align to TRBD2. The CDR3 contains 13 residues. The junction had 4 bases not matched to a gene; V was cut back by 5 bases and J by 3 bases. From germline, CDR1 is MNHEY and CDR2 SVGAGI.

This clone appeared once. The J gene is TRBJ2-7, the V gene TRBV27; 7 positions agree with TRBD1. Germline-derived CDR1 and CDR2 are MNHEY and SMNVEV (reference sequence). This CDR3 contains 14 residues. V gave up 6 bases and J gave up 2 bases; unmatched junction bases: 7. CDR3: CASSLRQGTYEQYF. The CDR3 region has the DNA TGTGCCAGCAGCCTTCGACAGGGTACCTACGAGCAGTACTTC.

This sequence joins TRBV27 and TRBJ1-5; perhaps TRBD1 as D (6 bases). This CDR3 is built from 14 residues. Deletions cut 4 bases from V and 4 bases from J, with 11 bases between. The germline V gene encodes CDR1 MNHEY and CDR2 SMNVEV (reference sequence). CDR3 amino acids: CASSSTGYNQPQHF. DNA for the CDR3: TGTGCCAGCAGTTCGACAGGATATAATCAGCCCCAGCATTTT.

The chain links TRBV27 to TRBJ1-5; D unclear. Germline lookup yields CDR1 MNHEY and CDR2 SMNVEV (reference sequence). Deletions cut 8 bases from V and 10 bases from J, with 6 bases between. The CDR3 runs 9 residues. The CDR3 nucleotides read TGTGCCAGCGGGCTTCCCCAGCATTTT. Amino acids: CASGLPQHF.

The chain employs TRBV5-1 and TRBJ2-5; TRBD1 matches at 7 bases. The CDR3 contains 15 residues. The V gene's germline CDR1 is SGHRS and CDR2 YFSETQ. The V gene end was trimmed by 3 bases and the J gene end by 0 bases; junction bases not matched to a gene: 5. CDR3 region: CASSSGTAYQETQYF. The CDR3 region has the DNA TGCGCCAGCAGCTCGGGGACAGCCTACCAAGAGACCCAGTACTTC.

The rearrangement links TRBV5-4 to TRBJ2-1; perhaps TRBD2 as D (5 bases). Trimming stripped 4 bases from V and 9 bases from J, with 17 bases between. The CDR3 runs 14 residues. Germline V gene lookup returns CDR1 SGHNT and CDR2 YYREEE (reference sequence). CDR3 sequence reads: CASSHQRKGSEQFF. The CDR3 DNA follows: TGTGCCAGCAGCCACCAAAGGAAAGGGAGTGAGCAGTTCTTC.

The chain joins TRBV24-1 to TRBJ2-2; 11 positions agree with TRBD1. The V segment lost 4 bases and the J segment 0 bases; nucleotides outside the gene matches: 6. CDR1 and CDR2 (germline): KGHDR, SFDVKD. This CDR3 is built from 18 residues. The CDR3 DNA sequence: TGTGCCACCAGTGACCCCGGGACAGGGGGAACGAACACCGGGGAGCTGTTTTTT. It codes for CATSDPGTGGTNTGELFF.

This chain joins TRBV6-5 and TRBJ1-5; perhaps TRBD1 as D (5 bases). Germline V gene data show CDR1 as MNHEY and CDR2 as SVGAGI. V lost 7 bases, J lost 6 bases, and 13 bases lay in between. The CDR3 runs 13 residues. CDR3 nucleotide sequence: TGTGCCAGCAACAACGGGGGGGGTCAGCCCCAGCATTTT. Translated: CASNNGGGQPQHF.

As DNA, the CDR3 is TGTGCCAGCAGCGCGGGACTTCCCACAGATACGCAGTATTTT. It translates to CASSAGLPTDTQYF. The chain joins TRBV9 to TRBJ2-3; TRBD2 might be the D (6 bases). The CDR3 is made up of 14 amino acids. With 3 bases removed from V and 2 bases from J, the gap between germline ends came to 10 bases. Germline values: CDR1 SGDLS, CDR2 YYNGEE.

This clone was found once. The chain links TRBV5-1 to TRBJ1-6; D is undetermined. V gave up 0 bases and J gave up 4 bases, with 5 bases separating them. CDR1 is SGHRS and CDR2 is YFSETQ in the germline V gene. The CDR3 contains 14 residues. CDR3: CASSLATYNSPLHF. In DNA, the CDR3 is TGCGCCAGCAGCTTGGCCACATATAATTCACCCCTCCACTTT.

This clone appeared once. V and J are TRBV10-3 and TRBJ1-6; maybe TRBD1 (6 bases). The CDR3 has 15 residues. Trimming left V 3 bases short and J 8 bases short, with 14 bases between. The germline V gene encodes CDR1 ENHRY and CDR2 SYGVKD. CDR3 DNA sequence: TGTGCCATCAGTGAAAGAACAGGGAATGATTCACCCCTCCACTTT. It encodes CAISERTGNDSPLHF.

The gene calls are TRBV5-1 and TRBJ2-7; TRBD1 might be the D (6 bases). The CDR3 is made up of 18 amino acids. The V end was cut by 5 bases, the J end by 4 bases, with 28 bases between. From germline, CDR1 is SGHRS and CDR2 YFSETQ. CDR3 sequence reads: CASSTFPFNQGIGYEQYF. Here the CDR3 DNA reads TGCGCCAGCAGTACTTTCCCTTTCAATCAGGGGATCGGGTACGAGCAGTACTTC.

The J gene is TRBJ2-7, the V gene TRBV7-9; 7 nucleotides align to TRBD2. The V gene's germline CDR1 is SEHNR and CDR2 FQNEAQ (reference sequence). The V segment lost 5 bases and the J segment 2 bases; nucleotides outside the gene matches: 9. The CDR3 runs 15 residues. In DNA, the CDR3 is TGTGCCAGCAGCCGCCGGGAGGACTGGACCTACGAGCAGTACGTC. Amino acids: CASSRREDWTYEQYV.

The CDR3 nucleotides are TGTGCCAGCAGCTTGGGGGAGATCGACAGGGGTTATGGGAATCAGCCCCAGCATTTT. Its protein is CASSLGEIDRGYGNQPQHF. This sequence joins TRBV5-6 and TRBJ1-5, with TRBD1 matching over 8 bases. Germline V gene lookup returns CDR1 SGHDT and CDR2 YYEEEE. V lost 0 bases, J lost 4 bases, and 15 bases stayed unmatched. The CDR3 is made up of 19 amino acids.